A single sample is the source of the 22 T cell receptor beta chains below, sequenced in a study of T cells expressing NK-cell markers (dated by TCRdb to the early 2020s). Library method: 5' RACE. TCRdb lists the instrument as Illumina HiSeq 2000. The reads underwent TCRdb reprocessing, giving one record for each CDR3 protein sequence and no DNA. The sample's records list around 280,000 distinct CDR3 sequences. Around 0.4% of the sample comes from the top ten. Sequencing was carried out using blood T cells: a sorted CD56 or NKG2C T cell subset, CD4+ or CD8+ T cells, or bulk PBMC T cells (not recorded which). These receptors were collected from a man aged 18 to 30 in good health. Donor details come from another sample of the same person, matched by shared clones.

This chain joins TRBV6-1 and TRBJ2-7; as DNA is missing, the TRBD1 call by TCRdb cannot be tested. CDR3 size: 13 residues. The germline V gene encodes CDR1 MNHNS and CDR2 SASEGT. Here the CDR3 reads CASSSRGMDEQYF.

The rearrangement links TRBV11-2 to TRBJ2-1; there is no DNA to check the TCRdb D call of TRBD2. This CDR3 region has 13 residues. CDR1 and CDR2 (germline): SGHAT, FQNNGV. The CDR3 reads CASSLVVAGEQFF.

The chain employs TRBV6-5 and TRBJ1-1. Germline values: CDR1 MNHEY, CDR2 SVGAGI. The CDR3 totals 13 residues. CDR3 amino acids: CASRRVVDTEAFF.

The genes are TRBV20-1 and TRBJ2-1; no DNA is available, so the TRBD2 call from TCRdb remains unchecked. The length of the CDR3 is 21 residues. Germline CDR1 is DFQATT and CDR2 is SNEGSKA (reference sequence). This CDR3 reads CSATPAGTSGRAKGGYNEQFF.

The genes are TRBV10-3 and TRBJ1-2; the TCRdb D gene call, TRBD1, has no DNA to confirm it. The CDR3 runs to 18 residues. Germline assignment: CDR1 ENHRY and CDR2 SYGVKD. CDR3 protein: CAISESKWETGDNYGYTF.

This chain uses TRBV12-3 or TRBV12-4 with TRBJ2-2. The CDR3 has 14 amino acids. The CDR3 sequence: CASSLKGNTGELFF.

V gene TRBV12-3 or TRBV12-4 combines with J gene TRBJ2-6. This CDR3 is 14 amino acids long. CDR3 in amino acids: CASSISQGANVLTF.

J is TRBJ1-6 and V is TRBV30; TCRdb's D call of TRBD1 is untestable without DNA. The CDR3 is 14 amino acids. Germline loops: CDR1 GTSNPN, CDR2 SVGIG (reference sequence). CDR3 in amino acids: CAWSETGLDSPLHF.

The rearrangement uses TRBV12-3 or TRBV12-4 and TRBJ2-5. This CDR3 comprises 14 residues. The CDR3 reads CASSLAPRQETQYF.

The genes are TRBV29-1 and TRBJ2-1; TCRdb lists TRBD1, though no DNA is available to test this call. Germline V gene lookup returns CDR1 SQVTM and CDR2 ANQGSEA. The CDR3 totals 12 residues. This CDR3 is CSVITGVDEQFF.

CDR3: CSAPGTGDVWGSYNEQFF. This chain connects TRBV20-1 to TRBJ2-1; TCRdb outputs TRBD1, but without DNA this stays unchecked. The CDR3 extends over 18 amino acids. CDR1 DFQATT and CDR2 SNEGSKA come from the germline V gene (reference sequence).

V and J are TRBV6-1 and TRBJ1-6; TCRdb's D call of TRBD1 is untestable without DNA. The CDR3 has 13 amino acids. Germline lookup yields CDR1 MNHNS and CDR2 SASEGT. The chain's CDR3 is CASRTDRNSPLHF.

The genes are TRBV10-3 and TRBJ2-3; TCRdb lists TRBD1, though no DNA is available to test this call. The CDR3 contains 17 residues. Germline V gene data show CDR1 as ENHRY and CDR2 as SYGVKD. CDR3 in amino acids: CAISEKTGQGATDTQYF.

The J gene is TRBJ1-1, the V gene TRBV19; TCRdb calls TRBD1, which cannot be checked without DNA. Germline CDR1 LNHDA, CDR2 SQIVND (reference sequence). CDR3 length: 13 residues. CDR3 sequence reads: CASSGQGRAEAFF.

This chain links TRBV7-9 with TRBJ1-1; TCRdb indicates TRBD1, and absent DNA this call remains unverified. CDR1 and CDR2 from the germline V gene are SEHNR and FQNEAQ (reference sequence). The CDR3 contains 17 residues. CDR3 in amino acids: CASILVPRVDTNTEAFF.

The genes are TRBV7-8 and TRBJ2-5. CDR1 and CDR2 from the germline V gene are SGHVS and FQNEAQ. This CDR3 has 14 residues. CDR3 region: CASRKKGIAETQYF.

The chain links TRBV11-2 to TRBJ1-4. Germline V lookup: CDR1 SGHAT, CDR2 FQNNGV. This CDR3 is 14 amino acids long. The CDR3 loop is CASSTILVNEKLFF.

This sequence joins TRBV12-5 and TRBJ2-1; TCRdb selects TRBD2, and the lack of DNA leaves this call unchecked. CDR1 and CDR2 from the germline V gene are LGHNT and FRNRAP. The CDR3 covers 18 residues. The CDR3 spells CASGLVPALAESYNEQFF.

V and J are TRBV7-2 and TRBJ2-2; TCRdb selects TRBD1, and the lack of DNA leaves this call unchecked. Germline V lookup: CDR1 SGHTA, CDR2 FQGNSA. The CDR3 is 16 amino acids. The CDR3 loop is CASSITGTWGTGELFF.

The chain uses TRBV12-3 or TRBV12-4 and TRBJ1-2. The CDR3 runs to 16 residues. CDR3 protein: CASSLIAAGGSYGYTF.

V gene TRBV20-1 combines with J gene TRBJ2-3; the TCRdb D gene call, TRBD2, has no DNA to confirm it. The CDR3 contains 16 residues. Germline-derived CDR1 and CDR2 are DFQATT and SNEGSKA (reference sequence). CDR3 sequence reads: CSVFRVAGGYTDTQYF.

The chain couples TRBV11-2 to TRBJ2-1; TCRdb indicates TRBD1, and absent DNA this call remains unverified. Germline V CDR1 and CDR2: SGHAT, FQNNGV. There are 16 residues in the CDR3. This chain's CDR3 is CASSSRTGGASTEQFF.